The source of this T cell receptor beta chain is a study of shared clonotypes between healthy human individuals. Trimming pared 0 bases from V and 2 bases from J, leaving 5 bases between. CDR1 and CDR2 (germline): GTSNPN, SVGIG (reference sequence). This CDR3 region has 13 residues. The assay was immunoSEQ multiplex PCR, and TCRdb's table has in-frame clones only and misses some. The sample lists under 1 million clones, 96% occurring once. It was CD45RO-negative cells, positively selected for CCR7, that made up naive CD8 cells, with terminally differentiated effector memory CD45RA+ cells excluded. The chain carries TRBV30 and TRBJ2-1; D unresolved. What was sequenced was naive CD8+ T cells sorted from blood. The origin of this receptor is a man younger than 45 in good health. The CDR3, as DNA: TGTGCCTGGAGTGTAACAGCCTACAATGAGCAGTTCTTC. Translation: CAWSVTAYNEQFF. Full variable domain (rest looked up from reference TRBV30 and TRBJ2-1): SQTIHQWPATLVQPVGSPLSLECTVEGTSNPNLYWYRQAAGRGLQLLFYSVGIGQISSEVPQNLSASRPQDRQFILSSKKLLLSDSGFYLCAWSVTAYNEQFFGPGTRLTVL.